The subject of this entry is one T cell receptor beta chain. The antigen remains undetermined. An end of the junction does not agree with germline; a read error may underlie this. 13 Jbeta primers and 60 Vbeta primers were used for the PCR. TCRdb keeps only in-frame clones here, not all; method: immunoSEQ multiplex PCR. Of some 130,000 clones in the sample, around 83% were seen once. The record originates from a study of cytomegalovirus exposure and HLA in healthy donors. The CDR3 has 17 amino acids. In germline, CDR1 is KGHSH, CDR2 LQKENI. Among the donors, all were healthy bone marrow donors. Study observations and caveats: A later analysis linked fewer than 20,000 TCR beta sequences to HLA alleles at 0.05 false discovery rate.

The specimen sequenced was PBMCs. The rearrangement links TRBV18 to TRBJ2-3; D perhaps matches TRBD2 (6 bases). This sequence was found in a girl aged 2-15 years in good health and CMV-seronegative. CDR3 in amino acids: CTSSPRGEEGMTDTQYF. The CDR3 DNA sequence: TGTACCAGCTCACCACGTGGGGAGGAGGGGATGACAGATACGCAGTATTTT. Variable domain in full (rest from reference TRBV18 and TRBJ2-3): NAGVMQNPRHLVRRRGQEARLRCSPMKGHSHVYWYRQLPEEGLKFMVYLQKENIIDESGMPKERFSAEFPKEGPSILRIQQVVRGDSAAYFCTSSPRGEEGMTDTQYFGPGTRLTVL.